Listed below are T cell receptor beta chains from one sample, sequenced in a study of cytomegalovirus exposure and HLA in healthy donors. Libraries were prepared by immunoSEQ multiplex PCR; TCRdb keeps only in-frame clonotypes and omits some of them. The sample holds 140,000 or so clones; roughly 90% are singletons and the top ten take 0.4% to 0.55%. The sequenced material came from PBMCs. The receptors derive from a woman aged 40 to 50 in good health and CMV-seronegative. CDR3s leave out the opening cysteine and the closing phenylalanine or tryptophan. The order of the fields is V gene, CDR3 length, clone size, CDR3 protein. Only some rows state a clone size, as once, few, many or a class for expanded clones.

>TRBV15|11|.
ATSRQAQETQY
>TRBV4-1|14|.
ASSQGQGSFGNTIY
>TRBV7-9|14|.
ASSLGGLAGSYEQY
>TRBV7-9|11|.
ASSRGAPYEQY
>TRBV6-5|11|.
ASSPLRGTEAF
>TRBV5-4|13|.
ASSSPQGGDYGYT
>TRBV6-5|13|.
ASSKSTGGGREQF
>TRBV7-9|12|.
ASSPLSGSSPLH
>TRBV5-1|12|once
ASSYEPAGYEQY
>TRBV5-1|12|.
ASRGMTVSYEQY
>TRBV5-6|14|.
ASSKEDRGNYNEQF
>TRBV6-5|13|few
ASSYTRGPTDEAF
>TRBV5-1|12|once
ASSPPGGLNEQY
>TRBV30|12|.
AWSNRGLTDTQY
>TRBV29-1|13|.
SVEGHDRGQETQY
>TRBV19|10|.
ARPQGADTQY
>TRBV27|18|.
ASSSSAGGIDWGMNTEAF
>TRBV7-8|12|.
ASGAPIAYNEQF
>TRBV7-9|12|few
SSSFGVGYTEAF
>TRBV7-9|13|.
ASSLGTVSGNTIY
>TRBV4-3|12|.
ASSQATAADTQY
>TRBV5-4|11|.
ASSIDTGNTIY
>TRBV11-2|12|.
ASSPIDRAGELF
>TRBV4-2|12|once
ASSLRGVLYGYT
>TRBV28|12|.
ASSLTGAYNEQF
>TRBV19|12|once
ASSLLGPNQPQH
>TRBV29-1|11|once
SVEADQGYIQY
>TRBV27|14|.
ASSLWMGRGTYGYT
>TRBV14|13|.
ASTEHGQKTYEQY
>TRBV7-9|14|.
SSSRTSGPNTGELF
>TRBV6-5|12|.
ASSYSRLAETQY
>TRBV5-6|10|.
ASSPQGNEQF
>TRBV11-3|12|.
ASSLQGTNTEAF
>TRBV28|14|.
ASIPQTGLVREGYT
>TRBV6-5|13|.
ASRPRRGQSYEQY
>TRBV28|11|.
ASSSVLVGAQH
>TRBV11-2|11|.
ASSTGLYYEQY
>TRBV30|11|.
AWGKQGIYEQY
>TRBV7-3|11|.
ASSLQGNTEAF
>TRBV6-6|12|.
ASISAGLGNEQF
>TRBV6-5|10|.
ALGTGANVLT
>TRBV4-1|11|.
ASSLQGGDGYT
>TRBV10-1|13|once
ASSESLSGKDEQY
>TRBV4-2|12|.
ATGGTGGDTEAF
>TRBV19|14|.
ASTPGRERFTGELF